The text below deals with one TCR beta chain. Its matching antigen is unknown. The method was immunoSEQ multiplex PCR; TCRdb's version includes in-frame clones alone and lacks a portion of them. Of about 12,000 clones listed, more than 75% are singletons. All trial patients relapsed after autologous stem cell transplantation. This specimen belongs to a study of PD-1 blockade in classical Hodgkin lymphoma. This CDR3 has 13 amino acids. The V gene end was trimmed by 5 bases and the J gene end by 6 bases; junction bases not matched to a gene: 7. Germline loops: CDR1 LNHDA, CDR2 SQIVND (reference sequence). Study-wide points: While CD8+ TCR diversity did not rise significantly by C4D1, CD4+ TCR diversity did. Patients who responded completely had about the same baseline diversity as newly diagnosed patients. Healthy donors reportedly exceeded newly diagnosed patients in baseline TCR diversity. Reasons behind the repertoire differences stay unclear, perhaps disease activity or earlier therapy.

Source: peripheral blood mononuclear cells (PBMCs), taken at baseline. The chain is built from TRBV19 and TRBJ2-7; the match to TRBD2 covers 7 bases. The sequence was obtained from a human donor with classical Hodgkin lymphoma. The CDR3 reads CASSFRTSGEQYF. CDR3 coding DNA: TGTGCCAGTAGTTTCCGGACTAGTGGCGAGCAGTACTTC.